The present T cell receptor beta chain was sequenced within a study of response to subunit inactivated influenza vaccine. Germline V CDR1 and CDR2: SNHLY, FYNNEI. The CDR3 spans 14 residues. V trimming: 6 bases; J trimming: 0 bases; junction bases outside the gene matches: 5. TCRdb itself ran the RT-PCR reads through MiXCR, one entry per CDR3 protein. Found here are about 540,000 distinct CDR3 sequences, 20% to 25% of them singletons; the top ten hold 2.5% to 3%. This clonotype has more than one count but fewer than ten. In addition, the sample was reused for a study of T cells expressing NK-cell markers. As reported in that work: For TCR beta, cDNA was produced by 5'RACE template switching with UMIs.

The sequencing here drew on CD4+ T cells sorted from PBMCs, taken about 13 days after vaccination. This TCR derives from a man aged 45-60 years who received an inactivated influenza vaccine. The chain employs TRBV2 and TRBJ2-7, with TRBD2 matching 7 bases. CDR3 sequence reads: CASRLGEGSYEQYF. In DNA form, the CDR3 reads TGTGCCAGCAGGTTGGGGGAGGGCTCCTACGAGCAGTACTTC.